A selection of T cell receptor beta chains follows, all from one sample in a study of human thymus T cells. Some clones are missing from TCRdb's copy, which holds only in-frame ones; the method was immunoSEQ multiplex PCR. The sample yields roughly 60,000 clones, around 94% seen once. Sequenced input: blood. The receptor set was obtained from a boy in the first two years of life with a congenital heart defect but otherwise immunologically healthy. CDR3s include the opening cysteine and the closing phenylalanine or tryptophan. Fields, in order: V gene, D gene, J gene, CDR3 protein. The D gene is left open where the match is weak.

>TRBV6-1|.|TRBJ1-6
CASSSRASGNSPLHF
>TRBV4-3|.|TRBJ1-1
CASSQDLVREAFF
>TRBV29-1|.|TRBJ2-1
CSVGDNEQFF
>TRBV6-5|.|TRBJ2-7
CASSYRHSTYEQYF
>TRBV29-1|.|TRBJ1-3
CSVLGDPLSGNTIYF
>TRBV9|.|TRBJ2-1
CASSARWQGGNEQFF
>TRBV27|.|TRBJ2-6
CASRATLSGANVLTF
>TRBV7-2|TRBD2|TRBJ2-3
CASSRLAGLLTDTQYF
>TRBV4-2|.|TRBJ2-3
CASSQGGGVTPSTDTQYF
>TRBV6-1|.|TRBJ2-2
CASSGFPTGELFF
>TRBV5-4|.|TRBJ1-2
CASSLDTYGYTF
>TRBV19|.|TRBJ1-6
CASSARQASYNSPLHF
>TRBV15|.|TRBJ1-1
CATSLKGNTEAFF
>TRBV10-3|TRBD1|TRBJ1-1
CAIGAGGEAFF
>TRBV9|TRBD2|TRBJ2-1
CASSVYSGGLNEQFF
>TRBV7-6|.|TRBJ2-3
CASSLGLGTDTQYF
>TRBV19|TRBD1|TRBJ2-7
CASSVTGTGDYEQYF
>TRBV28|.|TRBJ1-4
CASSLTTRQRNEKLFF
>TRBV6-5|.|TRBJ2-4
CASSRRGAGNIQYF
>TRBV10-2|TRBD2|TRBJ2-7
CATQRRGAIYEQYF
>TRBV7-9|TRBD1|TRBJ2-7
CASSLERTGKYEQYF
>TRBV27|.|TRBJ1-1
CASSPTPGGNTEAFF
>TRBV11-2|.|TRBJ2-2
CASSFSENTGELFF
>TRBV7-2|.|TRBJ2-5
CASSEVGGQETQYF
>TRBV6-5|.|TRBJ1-3
CASCRGSGNTIYF
>TRBV7-2|TRBD2|TRBJ2-5
CASSLERGETQYF
>TRBV19|.|TRBJ2-7
CASSIGGEQYF
>TRBV28|.|TRBJ1-2
CASGRDTLDYGYTF
>TRBV6-5|TRBD2|TRBJ2-1
CASRHLGLGENEQFF
>TRBV5-1|TRBD2|TRBJ2-1
CASSPPLAGPYNEQFF
>TRBV29-1|TRBD2|TRBJ2-1
CSGAGLAGGISIHNEQFF
>TRBV5-6|.|TRBJ2-7
CASSGISSYEQYF
>TRBV30|.|TRBJ1-2
CAWSAGTPFGYTF
>TRBV5-5|.|TRBJ2-1
CASSPWDLWDEQFF
>TRBV27|TRBD2|TRBJ2-5
CASSSSGRETQYF